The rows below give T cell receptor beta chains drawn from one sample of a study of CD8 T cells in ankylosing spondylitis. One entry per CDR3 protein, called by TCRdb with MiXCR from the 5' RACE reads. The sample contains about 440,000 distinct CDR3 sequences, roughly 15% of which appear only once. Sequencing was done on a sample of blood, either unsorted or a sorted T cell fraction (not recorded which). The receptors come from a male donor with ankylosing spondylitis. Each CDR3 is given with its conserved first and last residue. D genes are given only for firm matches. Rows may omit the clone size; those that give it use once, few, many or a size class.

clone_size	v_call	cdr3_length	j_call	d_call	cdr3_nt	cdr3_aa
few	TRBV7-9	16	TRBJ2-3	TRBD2	TGTGCCAGCAGCTCGACTAGCGGGGGGCCCACAGATACGCAGTATTTT	CASSSTSGGPTDTQYF
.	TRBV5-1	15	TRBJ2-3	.	TGCGCCAGCAGCGACTCGACGAAACGGGCAGATACGCAGTATTTT	CASSDSTKRADTQYF
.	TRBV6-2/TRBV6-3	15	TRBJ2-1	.	TGTGCCAGCAGTTACCAGGCTAGCGCCTACAATGAGCAGTTCTTC	CASSYQASAYNEQFF
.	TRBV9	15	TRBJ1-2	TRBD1	TGTGCCAGCAGCGCCCGACAGGGCCTTAACTATGGCTACACCTTC	CASSARQGLNYGYTF
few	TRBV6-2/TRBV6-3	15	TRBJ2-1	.	TGTGCCAGCAGCCCGACTACGAGCTCCTACAATGAGCAGTTCTTC	CASSPTTSSYNEQFF
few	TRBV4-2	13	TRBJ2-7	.	TGTGCCAGCAGCCAAGATGTAACCGGCTGGCAGTACTTC	CASSQDVTGWQYF
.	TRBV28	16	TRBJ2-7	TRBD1	TGTGCCAGCAGTCCCTATCGGACAGGGTCGGGGTACGAGCAGTACTTC	CASSPYRTGSGYEQYF
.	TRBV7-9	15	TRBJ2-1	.	TGTGCCAGCAGCTTAGTGAGTTCCGATTCCAATGAGCAGTTCTTC	CASSLVSSDSNEQFF
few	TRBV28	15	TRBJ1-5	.	TGTGCCAGCAGTTTTGGTTCATTGGGGAATCAGCCCCAGCATTTT	CASSFGSLGNQPQHF
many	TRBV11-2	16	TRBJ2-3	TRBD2	TGTGCCAGCAGCTTAGGGGCTAGCGGGAGCACAGATACGCAGTATTTT	CASSLGASGSTDTQYF
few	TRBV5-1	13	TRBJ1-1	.	TGCGCCAGCAGCGAGGGGCCAGGCACTGAAGCTTTCTTT	CASSEGPGTEAFF
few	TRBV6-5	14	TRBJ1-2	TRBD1	TGTGCCAGCAGTTTCCAGGACAGGTCGGGTGGCTACACCTTC	CASSFQDRSGGYTF
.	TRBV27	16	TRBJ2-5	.	TGTGCCAGCAGCTCCTCATATCCGGGAAACCAAGAGACCCAGTACTTC	CASSSSYPGNQETQYF
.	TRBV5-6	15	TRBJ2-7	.	TGTGCCAGCAGCTTGGTTGGGTTGGGGACCTACGAGCAGTACTTC	CASSLVGLGTYEQYF
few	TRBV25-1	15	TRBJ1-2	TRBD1	TGTGCCAGCAGTGAAAGACTCCAGGGGGCGGAGGGCTACACCTTC	CASSERLQGAEGYTF
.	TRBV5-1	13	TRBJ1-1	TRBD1	TGCGCCAGCACCTCAGGGGGCGTGGGTCTTCCTTTCTTT	CASTSGGVGLPFF
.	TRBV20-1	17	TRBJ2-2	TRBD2	TGCAGTGCTAGAGATCCCCGGGGAGCGGGAGAGAAGGGGGAGCTGTTTTTT	CSARDPRGAGEKGELFF
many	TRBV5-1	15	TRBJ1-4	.	TGCGCCAGCAGCTTGGCCGCCGGGGGCTATGAAAAACTGTTTTTT	CASSLAAGGYEKLFF
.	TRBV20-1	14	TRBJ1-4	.	TGCAGTGCTAGATCCGGGACTGGCGAGGAAAAACTGTTTTTT	CSARSGTGEEKLFF
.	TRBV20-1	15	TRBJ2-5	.	TGCAGTGCTAGTTCGGGGGGCAGTCTAGGAGAGACCCAGTACTTC	CSASSGGSLGETQYF
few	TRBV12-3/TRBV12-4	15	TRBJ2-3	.	TGTGCCAGCAGTTTCCTTGGGGCTAGCACAGATACGCAGTATTTT	CASSFLGASTDTQYF
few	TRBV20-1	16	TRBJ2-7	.	TGCAGTGCTAGAGCAGGGGGGGGACAGGTGACCTACGAGCAGTACTTC	CSARAGGGQVTYEQYF
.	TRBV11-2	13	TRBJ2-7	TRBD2	TGTGCCAGCAGCTCTGGACTAGTCTACGAGCAGTACTTC	CASSSGLVYEQYF
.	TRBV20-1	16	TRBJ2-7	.	TGCAGTGCTAGAGATTTGGGGGGCCCGAGCTCCTACGAGCAGTACTTC	CSARDLGGPSSYEQYF
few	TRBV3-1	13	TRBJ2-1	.	TGTGCCAGCAGCCCCATCCTACGGAGTGAGCAGTTCTTC	CASSPILRSEQFF
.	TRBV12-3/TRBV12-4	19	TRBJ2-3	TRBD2	TGTGCCAGCAGTCCCTATTTTAGCGGGGGGGCCGAAGGCACAGATACGCAGTATTTT	CASSPYFSGGAEGTDTQYF
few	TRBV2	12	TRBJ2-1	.	TGTGCCAGCAACCCTACTGTCGATGAGCAGTTCTTC	CASNPTVDEQFF
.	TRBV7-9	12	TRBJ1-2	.	TGTGCCAGCAGCCGGGACTACTGGGGCTACACCTTC	CASSRDYWGYTF
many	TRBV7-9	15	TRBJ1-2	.	TGTGCCAGCAGCCCGACGGGGACTCGGGGCTATGGCTACACCTTC	CASSPTGTRGYGYTF
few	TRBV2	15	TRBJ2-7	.	TGTGCCAGCAGTCCCCCCCGGGTCTCACCCTACGAGCAGTACTTC	CASSPPRVSPYEQYF
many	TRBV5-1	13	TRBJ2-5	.	TGCGCCAGCAGCCAGCTCTTCCAAGAGACCCAGTACTTC	CASSQLFQETQYF
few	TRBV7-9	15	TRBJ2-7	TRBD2	TGTGCCAGCAGCTTAGGGCTAGCGGGAGATTACGAGCAGTACTTC	CASSLGLAGDYEQYF
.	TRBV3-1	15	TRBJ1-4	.	TGTGCCAGCAGCCGCGAGGGGGTCAGGGGCGAAAAACTGTTTTTT	CASSREGVRGEKLFF
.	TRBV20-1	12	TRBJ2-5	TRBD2	TGCAGTGCTAAGACTAGCAGTGAGACCCAGTACTTC	CSAKTSSETQYF
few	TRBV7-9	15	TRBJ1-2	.	TGTGCCAGCAGCCAGGATTTCGGGGTGGGATATGGCTACACCTTC	CASSQDFGVGYGYTF
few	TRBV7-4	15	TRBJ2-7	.	TGTGCCAGCAGCTTAGGGACAGTACCTAGGTACGAGCAGTACTTC	CASSLGTVPRYEQYF
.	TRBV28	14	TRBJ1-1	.	TGTGCCAGCAGTTTCCCCAGGGATCACACTGAAGCTTTCTTT	CASSFPRDHTEAFF
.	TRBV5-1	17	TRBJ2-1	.	TGCGCCAGCAGCTTTTCAGGGTTGGAGACTAGGCCCAATGAGCAGTTCTTC	CASSFSGLETRPNEQFF